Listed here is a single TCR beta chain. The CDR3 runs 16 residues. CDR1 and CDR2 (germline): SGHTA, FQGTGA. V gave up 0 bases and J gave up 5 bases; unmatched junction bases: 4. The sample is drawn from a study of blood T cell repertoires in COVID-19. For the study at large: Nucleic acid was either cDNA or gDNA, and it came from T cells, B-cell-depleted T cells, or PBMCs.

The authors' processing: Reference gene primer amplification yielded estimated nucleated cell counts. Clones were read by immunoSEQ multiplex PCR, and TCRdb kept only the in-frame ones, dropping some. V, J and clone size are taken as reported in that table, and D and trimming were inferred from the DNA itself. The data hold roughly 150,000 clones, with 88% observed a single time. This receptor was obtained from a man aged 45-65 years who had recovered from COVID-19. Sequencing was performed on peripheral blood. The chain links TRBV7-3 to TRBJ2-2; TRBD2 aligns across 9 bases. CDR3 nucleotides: TGTGCCAGCAGCTTAACGGCTAGCGGGGTTACCGGGGAGCTGTTTTTT. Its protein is CASSLTASGVTGELFF.